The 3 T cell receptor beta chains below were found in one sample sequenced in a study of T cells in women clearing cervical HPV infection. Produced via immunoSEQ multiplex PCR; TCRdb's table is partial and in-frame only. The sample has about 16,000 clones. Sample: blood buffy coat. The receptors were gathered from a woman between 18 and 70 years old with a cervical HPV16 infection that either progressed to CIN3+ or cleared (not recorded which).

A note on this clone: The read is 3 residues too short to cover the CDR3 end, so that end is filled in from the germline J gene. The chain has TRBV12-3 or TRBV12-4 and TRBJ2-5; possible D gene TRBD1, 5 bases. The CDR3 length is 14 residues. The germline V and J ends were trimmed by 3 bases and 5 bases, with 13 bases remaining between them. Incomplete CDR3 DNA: TGTGCCAGCAGTTTTCAGGGATTAGGGGAGACC. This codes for CASSFQGLGET. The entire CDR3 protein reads CASSFQGLGETQYF.

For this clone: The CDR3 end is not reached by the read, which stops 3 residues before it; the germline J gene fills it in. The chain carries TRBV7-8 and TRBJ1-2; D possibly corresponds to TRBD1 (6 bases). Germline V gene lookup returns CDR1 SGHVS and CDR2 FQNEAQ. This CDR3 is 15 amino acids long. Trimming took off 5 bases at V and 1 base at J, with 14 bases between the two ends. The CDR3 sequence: CASSLRQDLNYGYTF. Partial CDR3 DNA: TGTGCCAGCAGCCTCCGACAGGACCTTAACTATGGC.

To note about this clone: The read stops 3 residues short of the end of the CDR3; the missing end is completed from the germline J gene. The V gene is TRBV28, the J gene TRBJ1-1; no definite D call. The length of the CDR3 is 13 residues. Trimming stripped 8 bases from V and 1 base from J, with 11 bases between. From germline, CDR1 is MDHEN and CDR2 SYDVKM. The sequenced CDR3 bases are TGTGCCAGCCGAACTGAGGGGAACACTGAA. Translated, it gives CASRTEGNTE. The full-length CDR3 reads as CASRTEGNTEAFF.